One sample yielded the 30 T cell receptor beta chains listed below, sequenced in a study of metastatic and nonmetastatic thyroid tumors. Patients had received no treatment of any kind before thyroid surgery. TCRdb redid the clone calls on the PCR reads using MiXCR. The sample consists of 40,000 or so clones, around half of them appearing once. Sequenced input: tumor tissue. All receptors come from a male donor with papillary thyroid cancer or a benign thyroid nodule (not recorded which). Some clones in this sample may be carry-over from other donors' samples.

This chain connects TRBV2 to TRBJ2-1; 7 positions match TRBD2. Looked up from germline, CDR1 is SNHLY and CDR2 is FYNNEI. The junction had 11 bases not matched to a gene; V was cut back by 6 bases and J by 6 bases. CDR3 length equals 15 residues. The CDR3 coding sequence is TGTGCCAGCAGAACCGACAGTGGGGGGGGCAATGAGCAGTTCTTC. Translated, it gives CASRTDSGGGNEQFF.

This rearrangement joins TRBV11-3 to TRBJ1-2; weak D call: TRBD1 (6 bases). Trimming stripped 5 bases from V and 6 bases from J, with 19 bases between. Germline values: CDR1 SGHNT, CDR2 YENEEA. The CDR3 has 15 amino acids. The CDR3 protein is CASSPVGGGSDGYTF. DNA for the CDR3: TGTGCCAGCAGCCCCGTGGGGGGGGGCAGCGATGGCTACACCTTC.

This chain joins TRBV6-1 and TRBJ1-1; D remains unclear. Germline V lookup: CDR1 MNHNS, CDR2 SASEGT. The CDR3 has 14 residues. Trimming shortened V by 2 bases and J by 4 bases, and 11 bases separated the two germline ends. The CDR3 region is CASSERPIGTEAFF. DNA of the CDR3: TGTGCCAGCAGTGAACGTCCGATTGGCACTGAAGCTTTCTTT.

V is TRBV4-1 and J is TRBJ2-1; D may be TRBD1 (6 bases). V was trimmed by 1 base and J by 2 bases, leaving 9 bases between them. Germline V gene data show CDR1 as MGHRA and CDR2 as YSYEKL. This CDR3 is 15 amino acids long. CDR3 sequence reads: CASSQARTAYNEQFF. CDR3 nucleotides: TGCGCCAGCAGCCAAGCCAGGACAGCCTACAATGAGCAGTTCTTC.

J is TRBJ2-3 and V is TRBV20-1, with TRBD2 matching over 7 bases. The V gene end was trimmed by 6 bases and the J gene end by 4 bases; junction bases not matched to a gene: 10. The CDR3 consists of 14 residues. Germline assignment: CDR1 DFQATT and CDR2 SNEGSKA (reference sequence). CDR3 residues: CSASRGLVADTQYF. CDR3 DNA sequence: TGCAGTGCAAGCCGCGGACTAGTGGCAGATACGCAGTATTTT.

The gene calls are TRBV10-1 and TRBJ2-7, with D possibly TRBD1 on 6 matching bases. This CDR3 is built from 14 residues. In germline, CDR1 is WNHNN, CDR2 SYGVQD (reference sequence). Trimming cost V 4 bases and J 2 bases, with 12 bases left between them. CDR3 protein: CASSVHRVPYEQYF. In DNA, the CDR3 is TGCGCCAGCAGTGTACACAGGGTCCCCTACGAGCAGTACTTC.

The rearrangement joins TRBV20-1 to TRBJ1-1; D remains unclear. Germline V gene sequence: CDR1 DFQATT, CDR2 SNEGSKA (reference sequence). Trimming took off 3 bases at V and 5 bases at J, with 10 bases between the two ends. The CDR3 totals 12 residues. The CDR3 region has the DNA TGCAGTGCTAGTTCGGGGAGAACTGAAGCTTTCTTT. This encodes CSASSGRTEAFF.

The chain is built from TRBV2 and TRBJ2-2; D gene uncertain. The CDR3 has 14 residues. Per the germline V gene, CDR1 is SNHLY and CDR2 is FYNNEI. Deletions cut 3 bases from V and 6 bases from J, with 11 bases between. CDR3 protein: CASSDPEGSGELFF. CDR3 DNA sequence: TGTGCCAGCAGTGATCCTGAAGGGTCCGGGGAGCTGTTTTTT. The entire variable domain, with the rest obtained from reference TRBV2 and TRBJ2-2, is as follows: EPEVTQTPSHQVTQMGQEVILRCVPISNHLYFYWYRQILGQKVEFLVSFYNNEISEKSEIFDDQFSVERPDGSNFTLKIRSTKLEDSAMYFCASSDPEGSGELFFGEGSRLTVL.

V and J are TRBV2 and TRBJ2-4; TRBD1 is a possible D gene (5 bases). V dropped 7 bases and J dropped 10 bases, with 14 bases sitting between them. Germline CDR1 SNHLY, CDR2 FYNNEI. The CDR3 has 12 residues. The CDR3 region is CASKGQALIQYF. In nucleotides, the CDR3 is TGTGCCAGCAAGGGGCAGGCACTAATTCAGTACTTC.

This chain uses TRBV20-1 with TRBJ2-6; TRBD1 aligns across 7 bases. The germline V gene has CDR1 DFQATT and CDR2 SNEGSKA (reference sequence). V shed 6 bases and J 0 bases; nucleotides not matched to a gene: 5. CDR3 length equals 15 residues. CDR3 loop: CSARDSLSGANVLTF. CDR3 nucleotide sequence: TGCAGTGCCAGGGACAGCCTCTCTGGGGCCAACGTCCTGACTTTC.

This clone turned up a few times. The chain is built from TRBV10-3 and TRBJ1-2, with D unresolved. V was cut by 2 bases and J by 0 bases, with 7 bases left in between. Germline V gene lookup returns CDR1 ENHRY and CDR2 SYGVKD. This CDR3 is 14 amino acids long. This chain's CDR3 is CAISEGPTNYGYTF. DNA of the CDR3: TGTGCCATCAGTGAGGGGCCTACTAACTATGGCTACACCTTC.

This clone was recorded many times. The chain joins TRBV20-1 to TRBJ2-1; 9 bases agree with TRBD2. This CDR3 comprises 16 residues. Germline V gene lookup returns CDR1 DFQATT and CDR2 SNEGSKA (reference sequence). V dropped 5 bases and J dropped 0; count of bases not matched to a gene: 8. Written as DNA, the CDR3 is TGCAGTGCTGCCGATAGCGGGGGAAACTCCTACAATGAGCAGTTCTTC. Translation gives CSAADSGGNSYNEQFF.

The rearrangement joins TRBV4-2 to TRBJ2-3, with D unclear. The CDR3 has 13 amino acids. Germline V CDR1 and CDR2: LGHNA, YNFKEQ. Trimming removed 0 bases from V and 6 bases from J, with 7 bases in between. The CDR3 DNA is TGTGCCAGCAGCCAAGATCCGGCCGATACGCAGTATTTT. Protein sequence: CASSQDPADTQYF.

As to this clone: The junction and the germline gene differ at one end; a read error may be behind it. V is TRBV7-2 and J is TRBJ2-7; 9 positions match TRBD2. The CDR3 covers 14 residues. Per germline, CDR1 SGHTA and CDR2 FQGNSA. CDR3 DNA sequence: TGTGCCAGCAGCTTAGACGGGACTAGCAACGATCAGTACTTC. It specifies CASSLDGTSNDQYF.

The CDR3 protein is CASSQVDTSSYNSPLHF. DNA of the CDR3: TGTGCCAGCAGCCAAGTAGACACGAGCTCCTATAATTCACCCCTCCACTTT. This chain uses TRBV3-1 with TRBJ1-6; D remains unclear. The CDR3 extends over 17 amino acids. The V end was cut by 1 base, the J end by 0 bases, with 10 bases between. Per germline, CDR1 LGHDT and CDR2 YNNKEL (reference sequence).

The chain is built from TRBV6-1 and TRBJ2-5; 8 nucleotides align to TRBD1. The length of the CDR3 is 14 residues. Germline lookup yields CDR1 MNHNS and CDR2 SASEGT. V lost 5 bases, J lost 4 bases, and 6 bases stayed unmatched. CDR3 residues: CASSTGGGGETQYF. CDR3 sequence (DNA): TGTGCCAGCAGTACAGGGGGTGGAGGAGAGACCCAGTACTTC.

This clone was found a few times. The chain employs TRBV18 and TRBJ1-1; D perhaps matches TRBD1 (5 bases). The CDR3 has 14 amino acids. V shed 6 bases and J shed 10 bases, with 21 bases lying between them. The germline CDR1 and CDR2 sequences are KGHSH and LQKENI. CDR3 coding DNA: TGTGCCAGCTCTGCCTTGGAGGGGCGGTATGGAGCTTTCTTT. Amino acids: CASSALEGRYGAFF.

The chain couples TRBV19 to TRBJ1-6, with TRBD1 matching 8 bases. Germline V lookup: CDR1 LNHDA, CDR2 SQIVND (reference sequence). V lost 8 bases to trimming and J lost 16 bases; unmatched junction nucleotides: 7. CDR3 length: 11 residues. In DNA form, the CDR3 reads TGTGCCAGTTTTAACAGGGGGAGTCTCCACTTT. This encodes CASFNRGSLHF.

This clone occurred a few times. The genes are TRBV20-1 and TRBJ2-7; 9 bases match TRBD2. Germline-derived CDR1 and CDR2 are DFQATT and SNEGSKA (reference sequence). V dropped 2 bases and J dropped 6; count of bases not matched to a gene: 20. The CDR3 length is 18 residues. This CDR3 reads CSARPPPLFSGGSGEQYF. CDR3 sequence (DNA): TGCAGTGCTAGACCGCCCCCCCTATTTAGCGGGGGCTCGGGCGAGCAGTACTTC.

The rearrangement uses TRBV5-1 and TRBJ2-7, with 8 bases aligning to TRBD1. J gave up 2 bases and V 7 bases, and 14 bases lay outside the gene matches. The CDR3 has 16 residues. From germline, CDR1 is SGHRS and CDR2 YFSETQ. CDR3 sequence reads: CASSASDRGETYEQYF. The CDR3 DNA reads TGCGCCAGCTCCGCCTCCGACAGGGGCGAGACCTACGAGCAGTACTTC.

The rearrangement joins TRBV28 to TRBJ2-7; tentatively, D is TRBD1 (6 bases). CDR1 is MDHEN and CDR2 is SYDVKM in the germline V gene. The CDR3 has 13 residues. With 6 bases removed from V and 2 bases from J, the gap between germline ends came to 11 bases. Here the CDR3 DNA reads TGTGCCAGCAGCGCAGGGGTTCCCTACGAGCAGTACTTC. Its translation is CASSAGVPYEQYF.

In its sample, this clone was seen a few times. The rearrangement uses TRBV30 and TRBJ1-2; TRBD1 might be the D (5 bases). The V gene lost 4 bases and the J gene lost 8 bases, with 11 bases spanning the gap. The CDR3 is made up of 11 amino acids. Germline CDR1 reads GTSNPN; CDR2 reads SVGIG (reference sequence). The CDR3 sequence: CAWKTGGGYTF. In DNA form, the CDR3 reads TGTGCCTGGAAAACAGGAGGAGGCTACACCTTC.

This sequence joins TRBV11-2 and TRBJ2-7; D uncertain. Germline V gene data show CDR1 as SGHAT and CDR2 as FQNNGV. Between the trimmed V and J ends, which lost 3 bases and 3 bases, there was a span of 12 bases. The CDR3 has 14 amino acids. The CDR3 loop reads CASSFSHLYYEQYF. The CDR3 DNA reads as TGTGCCAGCAGCTTTAGCCATTTGTACTACGAGCAGTACTTC.

This clone has just one count. The chain employs TRBV18 and TRBJ2-7; the D call may be TRBD1 or TRBD2 (6 bases each). Between the trimmed V and J ends, which lost 3 bases and 1 base, there was a span of 19 bases. CDR3 length: 17 residues. CDR1 and CDR2 (germline): KGHSH, LQKENI. CDR3 DNA sequence: TGTGCCAGCTCACCTCCCACCCACAGGGCGGGGTCCTACGAGCAGTACTTC. Encoded protein: CASSPPTHRAGSYEQYF. Looking up the rest from reference TRBV18 and TRBJ2-7 gives the full variable domain: NAGVMQNPRHLVRRRGQEARLRCSPMKGHSHVYWYRQLPEEGLKFMVYLQKENIIDESGMPKERFSAEFPKEGPSILRIQQVVRGDSAAYFCASSPPTHRAGSYEQYFGPGTRLTVT.

The chain employs TRBV27 and TRBJ2-3; 9 bases map to TRBD2. V lost 4 bases and J lost 3; bases outside the gene matches: 5. Per the germline V gene, CDR1 is MNHEY and CDR2 is SMNVEV (reference sequence). The CDR3 runs to 15 residues. The CDR3 reads CASSWFGLATDTQYF. The CDR3 DNA follows: TGTGCCAGCAGTTGGTTCGGACTAGCGACAGATACGCAGTATTTT.

This clone has more than one count but fewer than ten. V usage is TRBV19 and J usage is TRBJ2-6; unclear D gene. V was pared by 9 bases and J by 0 bases, with 3 bases between. Germline values: CDR1 LNHDA, CDR2 SQIVND (reference sequence). This CDR3 contains 12 residues. Here the CDR3 DNA reads TGTGCCAGGGGCTCTGGGGCCAACGTCCTGACTTTC. Translation gives CARGSGANVLTF.

J is TRBJ1-2 and V is TRBV20-1; tentatively, D is TRBD1 (6 bases). Deletions cut 5 bases from V and 3 bases from J, with 7 bases between. Germline CDR1 is DFQATT and CDR2 is SNEGSKA (reference sequence). The CDR3 contains 11 residues. CDR3 residues: CSAGTHYGYTF. The CDR3 nucleotides are TGCAGTGCTGGGACACACTATGGCTACACCTTC.

The genes are TRBV7-2 and TRBJ2-3, with 7 bases fitting TRBD2. Germline V gene data show CDR1 as SGHTA and CDR2 as FQGNSA. The CDR3 has 15 residues. With V trimmed by 0 bases and J by 4 bases, 4 bases remained unmatched. In DNA, the CDR3 is TGTGCCAGCAGCTTAGCGGGAGGGCCCTCAGATACGCAGTATTTT. It yields the protein CASSLAGGPSDTQYF.

The J gene is TRBJ1-6, the V gene TRBV18; TRBD1 aligns across 12 bases. Per germline, CDR1 KGHSH and CDR2 LQKENI. The CDR3 sequence is 14 residues long. With V trimmed by 6 bases and J by 10 bases, 4 bases remained unmatched. The chain's CDR3 is CASSPGTGGSPLHF. The CDR3 bases are TGTGCCAGCTCCCCCGGGACAGGGGGCTCACCCCTCCACTTT.

This clone was recorded a few times. The chain recombines TRBV20-1 with TRBJ1-5; 8 positions agree with TRBD1. CDR1 is DFQATT and CDR2 is SNEGSKA in the germline V gene (reference sequence). The CDR3 runs 15 residues. With V trimmed by 6 bases and J by 3 bases, 10 bases remained unmatched. CDR3 coding DNA: TGCAGTGCCTATAATCCGGGACAGGACAATCAGCCCCAGCATTTT. It yields the protein CSAYNPGQDNQPQHF.